Listed here is a single TCR beta chain. The sample belongs to a study of blood T cell repertoires in COVID-19. How the authors handled the data: Amplifying reference gene primers gave estimates of nucleated cell counts. This table comes from immunoSEQ multiplex PCR, and its TCRdb copy is limited to in-frame clones, with some not included. V and J calls and clone size are given by that table; D and trimming were obtained from the DNA. The table records roughly 82,000 clones, around 80% of them present only once. The CDR3 runs to 13 residues. J was trimmed by 5 bases and V by 11 bases; bases with no gene match: 10. The germline V gene encodes CDR1 SGHNT and CDR2 YENEEA.

The sample consisted of peripheral blood. The chain uses TRBV11-3 and TRBJ1-1; TRBD1 matches 8 bases. This receptor was identified in a woman in her fifties or sixties with acute or convalescent COVID-19. CDR3 DNA: TGTGCCGGGGGCAGGGGGCACGGGACTGAAGCTTTCTTT. It yields the protein CAGGRGHGTEAFF.